Below are 23 T cell receptor beta chains sequenced from a single sample in a study of blood T cell repertoires in COVID-19. Some clones are missing from TCRdb's copy, which holds only in-frame ones; the method was immunoSEQ multiplex PCR. The data hold 180,000 or so clones, with 65% to 85% observed a single time. Input material: peripheral blood. Every receptor here comes from a woman between 40 and 55 years old with COVID-19, enrolled during active disease.

Only one count was recorded for this clone. The genes are TRBV7-3 and TRBJ2-1; 11 bases match TRBD2. The CDR3 is 14 residues long. Germline CDR1 reads SGHTA; CDR2 reads FQGTGA. Trimming cost V 8 bases and J 8 bases; bases outside gene matches: 8. The CDR3 region is CASGHSGRGDEQFF. CDR3 DNA: TGTGCCAGCGGACATAGCGGGAGGGGCGATGAGCAGTTCTTC. The full variable domain, its missing parts supplied by reference TRBV7-3 and TRBJ2-1, is GAGVSQTPSNKVTEKGKYVELRCDPISGHTALYWYRQSLGQGPEFLIYFQGTGAADDSGLPNDRFFAVRPEGSVSTLKIQRTERGDSAVYLCASGHSGRGDEQFFGPGTRLTVL.

The CDR3 DNA follows: TGTGCCAGCAGCCACCGGGGACAGATGAGCGACACTGAAGCTTTCTTT. This gives the protein CASSHRGQMSDTEAFF. The V gene is TRBV3-1 (or the pseudogene TRBV3-2), the J gene TRBJ1-1, with TRBD1 identical over 7 bases. Germline V lookup: CDR1 LGHDT, CDR2 YNNKEL (reference sequence). This CDR3 is built from 16 residues. Trimming cost V 3 bases and J 3 bases; bases outside gene matches: 10.

Only a few counts were recorded for this clone. The genes are TRBV19 and TRBJ2-1, with 7 positions matching TRBD2. The CDR3 covers 14 residues. V shed 6 bases, J shed 9 bases, and the junction held 11 bases outside the gene matches. Per the germline V gene, CDR1 is LNHDA and CDR2 is SQIVND (reference sequence). The CDR3 protein is CASRTRRERGEQFF. DNA of the CDR3: TGTGCCAGTAGGACCCGGCGGGAGCGGGGTGAGCAGTTCTTC.

CDR3 in DNA: TGTGCCAGCAGCCGCGGCCAGGGTGTCGCCGGGGAGCTGTTTTTT. It encodes CASSRGQGVAGELFF. The chain joins TRBV3-1 (or the pseudogene TRBV3-2) to TRBJ2-2, with D maybe TRBD1 (5 bases). V was pared by 4 bases and J by 6 bases, with 15 bases between. Germline lookup yields CDR1 LGHDT and CDR2 YNNKEL (reference sequence). This CDR3 is 15 amino acids long.

The genes are TRBV19 and TRBJ1-2; no reliable D call. Germline V CDR1 and CDR2: LNHDA, SQIVND (reference sequence). V was pared by 3 bases and J by 7 bases, with 9 bases between. The CDR3 runs to 12 residues. CDR3 coding DNA: TGTGCCAGTAGTATGGGGAGGGCTGGCTACACCTTC. Its translation is CASSMGRAGYTF.

The chain uses TRBV5-6 and TRBJ2-3, with TRBD2 identical over 10 bases. The CDR3 consists of 15 residues. In germline, CDR1 is SGHDT, CDR2 YYEEEE. Trimming removed 0 bases from V and 6 bases from J; junction bases left unmatched: 4. The CDR3 reads CASSLEASGSDTQYF. The CDR3 DNA reads TGTGCCAGCAGCTTGGAAGCTAGCGGGAGCGATACGCAGTATTTT.

V and J are TRBV19 and TRBJ1-2, with D perhaps TRBD1 (5 bases). CDR3 length: 14 residues. CDR1 and CDR2 (germline): LNHDA, SQIVND (reference sequence). The ends were cut back, 5 bases at V and 4 bases at J, with 14 bases in the middle. The CDR3 sequence is CASSLLTAIYGYTF. The CDR3 region has the DNA TGTGCCAGTAGTTTGCTGACAGCCATCTATGGCTACACCTTC.

The chain combines TRBV5-1 with TRBJ1-1; D remains ambiguous. V lost 0 bases, J lost 1 base, and 16 bases lay in between. Germline assignment: CDR1 SGHRS and CDR2 YFSETQ. The CDR3 extends over 17 amino acids. The CDR3 is CASSLDRSGAANTEAFF. CDR3 coding DNA: TGCGCCAGCAGCTTGGATCGTTCGGGAGCGGCGAACACTGAAGCTTTCTTT. The whole variable domain, filled in from reference TRBV5-1 and TRBJ1-1, reads KAGVTQTPRYLIKTRGQQVTLSCSPISGHRSVSWYQQTPGQGLQFLFEYFSETQRNKGNFPGRFSGRQFSNSRSEMNVSTLELGDSALYLCASSLDRSGAANTEAFFGQGTRLTVV.

The V call is TRBV29-1, the J call TRBJ2-1; tentatively, D is TRBD1 (6 bases). Trimming stripped 1 base from V and 6 bases from J, with 19 bases between. Germline CDR1 SQVTM, CDR2 ANQGSEA. CDR3 size: 16 residues. CDR3 in amino acids: CSVEGGRGGVINEQFF. In DNA form, the CDR3 reads TGCAGCGTTGAAGGGGGCAGGGGTGGAGTCATCAATGAGCAGTTCTTC.

The DNA of the CDR3 is TGTGCCAGCAGCAAATTGGGAGCGGGAGGGCCGGGGCCTTTGGATACGCAGTATTTT. Protein product: CASSKLGAGGPGPLDTQYF. The rearrangement joins TRBV21-1 to TRBJ2-3; TRBD2 was called by the table and not checked on the DNA. TRBV21-1 is described as a pseudogene. The CDR3 contains 19 residues.

J is TRBJ2-3 and V is TRBV27; 9 bases agree with TRBD2. Germline V gives CDR1 MNHEY, CDR2 SMNVEV (reference sequence). Trimming took 8 bases from V and 4 from J; bases not matched to a gene: 7. The CDR3 length is 14 residues. The CDR3 reads CASGIAGEADTQYF. The CDR3 nucleotides are TGTGCCAGCGGAATAGCGGGAGAGGCAGATACGCAGTATTTT.

This sequence joins TRBV28 and TRBJ2-5, with 12 bases matching TRBD2. The CDR3 consists of 16 residues. The germline V gene has CDR1 MDHEN and CDR2 SYDVKM. V dropped 5 bases and J dropped 5; count of bases not matched to a gene: 9. The CDR3 loop is CASSPQLAGGLETQYF. The CDR3 nucleotides are TGTGCCAGCAGTCCGCAACTAGCGGGAGGACTGGAGACCCAGTACTTC.

The J gene is TRBJ1-1, the V gene TRBV6-2 or TRBV6-3; TRBD1 agrees at 11 bases. From germline, CDR1 is MNHEY and CDR2 SVGEGT. V lost 4 bases and J lost 1; bases outside the gene matches: 2. This CDR3 has 15 amino acids. In nucleotides, the CDR3 is TGTGCCAGCAGTTGGGACAGGGGGAGGAACACTGAAGCTTTCTTT. This codes for CASSWDRGRNTEAFF.

This clone was seen a single time. The gene calls are TRBV9 and TRBJ1-1; 7 bases align to TRBD1. Losses at the gene ends were 2 bases for V and 6 bases for J; bases not matched to a gene: 10. CDR1 is SGDLS, CDR2 YYNGEE, per germline. The CDR3 is 15 residues long. CDR3 loop: CASSVATGLVSEAFF. The CDR3 nucleotides are TGTGCCAGCAGCGTCGCGACAGGGTTGGTATCTGAAGCTTTCTTT.

The genes are TRBV5-4 and TRBJ1-1; 10 bases map to TRBD1. V shed 0 bases and J 4 bases; nucleotides not matched to a gene: 0. The CDR3 covers 14 residues. From germline, CDR1 is SGHNT and CDR2 YYREEE (reference sequence). DNA of the CDR3: TGTGCCAGCAGCTTGGGACAGGGGGCCACTGAAGCTTTCTTT. It is translated as CASSLGQGATEAFF.

The rearrangement joins TRBV6-5 to TRBJ1-1; D might be TRBD1 (6 bases). Germline lookup yields CDR1 MNHEY and CDR2 SVGAGI. Trimming left V 5 bases short and J 4 bases short, with 17 bases between. The CDR3 sequence is 15 residues long. The CDR3 protein is CASSRLQGGSTEAFF. CDR3 nucleotides: TGTGCCAGCAGTCGCCTACAGGGAGGGAGCACTGAAGCTTTCTTT.

This clone came up once. This rearrangement joins TRBV7-2 to TRBJ2-2; tentative D call: TRBD1 (5 bases). The germline V gene has CDR1 SGHTA and CDR2 FQGNSA. V lost 5 bases and J lost 4, with 14 bases in between. The CDR3 is made up of 15 amino acids. The CDR3 coding sequence is TGTGCCAGCAGCCCTACTGGGGCTGGCACCGGGGAGCTGTTTTTT. Amino acid sequence: CASSPTGAGTGELFF.

This clone was observed a single time. V gene TRBV28 combines with J gene TRBJ2-6; possible D gene TRBD1, 6 bases. This CDR3 spans 15 amino acids. V shed 5 bases and J shed 2 bases, with 10 bases lying between them. Germline CDR1 is MDHEN and CDR2 is SYDVKM. The CDR3 DNA sequence: TGTGCCAGCAGTCAATACAGGGCTGGGGCCAACGTCCTGACTTTC. Translating gives CASSQYRAGANVLTF.

V and J are TRBV9 and TRBJ1-1; D gene uncertain. CDR3 size: 14 residues. Trimming shortened V by 3 bases and J by 1 base, and 10 bases separated the two germline ends. The germline V gene has CDR1 SGDLS and CDR2 YYNGEE. The CDR3 coding sequence is TGTGCCAGCAGCGCCCGAGGTGGGAACACTGAAGCTTTCTTT. It specifies CASSARGGNTEAFF.

V usage is TRBV27 and J usage is TRBJ2-4, with D perhaps matching TRBD1 (5 bases). The V gene's germline CDR1 is MNHEY and CDR2 SMNVEV (reference sequence). CDR3 length: 14 residues. The ends were cut back, 2 bases at V and 7 bases at J, with 12 bases in the middle. The CDR3 region is CASSLTGHGNIQYF. The CDR3 bases are TGTGCCAGCAGTTTAACCGGACACGGTAACATTCAGTACTTC.

Only a few counts were recorded for this clone. The J gene is TRBJ2-7, the V gene TRBV5-1, with 8 bases lining up with TRBD1. The germline V gene has CDR1 SGHRS and CDR2 YFSETQ. Trimming removed 3 bases from V and 3 bases from J; junction bases left unmatched: 2. The CDR3 covers 13 residues. The CDR3 DNA follows: TGCGCCAGCAGCTGGACAGGGTACTACGAGCAGTACTTC. It encodes CASSWTGYYEQYF.

The CDR3 bases are TGCGCCAGCAGCGTTCTACAGGGGGCGAGGGTGAACACTGAAGCTTTCTTT. As protein: CASSVLQGARVNTEAFF. This chain uses TRBV5-1 with TRBJ1-1; 9 bases line up with TRBD1. This CDR3 is built from 17 residues. Germline lookup yields CDR1 SGHRS and CDR2 YFSETQ. V dropped 4 bases and J dropped 0; count of bases not matched to a gene: 10.

The V gene is TRBV10-1, the J gene TRBJ1-1; TRBD1 is a possible D gene (5 bases). Trimming took off 3 bases at V and 7 bases at J, with 9 bases between the two ends. This CDR3 comprises 12 residues. Germline V gene data show CDR1 as WNHNN and CDR2 as SYGVQD (reference sequence). The CDR3 protein is CASSERQNEAFF. CDR3 DNA: TGCGCCAGCAGTGAACGACAGAATGAAGCTTTCTTT.